This T cell receptor (beta chain) was observed in a study of identical twins listed by TCRdb under 2016. At the level of the whole study: To test whether fetal clonotypes persist, this study deep-sequenced TCR alpha and beta repertoires from monozygotic twins, from unrelated adults of various ages, and from cord blood. To rule out contamination, the twin experiments were replicated at different times with different library preparation protocols. General study outcomes and caveats: A weaker excess of twin sharing was found in beta out-of-frame sequences because the signal-to-noise ratio was lowered by fewer shared sequences. Invariant T cells such as MAIT and iNKT could partly confound zero-insertion analyses, though diverse VJ usage argued against this for most clonotypes. Abundant cord blood beta clonotypes had fewer insertions, young adult naive repertoires showed a similar but weaker trend, and memory repertoires showed no such trend. Compared with coincidental sharing between unrelated individuals, out-of-frame TCR alpha sequences shared between twins had an excess of sequences with low generation probability. Recombination models systematically underestimated out-of-frame TCR alpha sharing in monozygotic twins but agreed with sharing between unrelated individuals. Because the same donors could not be followed over many years, conclusions were based on cross-sectional statistical analysis.

This clonotype was observed many times. The antigen it recognizes is unknown. No per-base quality is available; no much larger clone lies one base away. Trimming takes 5 bases off V and 6 bases off J; junction bases not matched to a gene: 7. Sequences SGHVS (CDR1) and FQNEAQ (CDR2) are obtained from the germline V gene. The CDR3 sequence holds 15 residues, the cysteine and phenylalanine included. Here the CDR3 DNA is all that survives: 45 bases in frame from base 1. Receptor libraries were prepared by 5' RACE. The sequencing machine was an Illumina HiSeq 2000. Template switching introduced a universal primer binding site; the final cDNA contained a unique molecular identifier, enabling accurate counting of TCR cDNA molecules. First-strand cDNA for TCR alpha and beta chains was synthesized from specific primers in the conserved constant-segment region. To control for contamination, every cDNA library was double barcoded, receiving both a SMART-Mk sample barcode and Illumina barcodes. TruSeq adapter sequences and Illumina sample barcodes were added in two successive PCR steps. The TCR alpha and beta cDNA libraries were sequenced on the Illumina HiSeq platform using custom primers. In the paper's pipeline: Raw reads were processed with MiGEC to extract unique molecular identifiers, and MiXCR was used to determine CDR3 positions. Recombination models were inferred per individual with the repgenHMM and IGoR tools using an EM algorithm. Shared clonotypes were analyzed with the tcR package in R, and sharing was normalized by the product of cloneset sizes. Out-of-frame nonproductive sequences were analyzed to study raw recombination free of thymic and clonal selection effects. TCRdb reprocessed the public reads (quality trimming at Q25 with fastp, clone calling with MiXCR) and kept in-frame beta chains. Each CDR3 protein gets just one entry, which takes the most common genes and DNA from the rows behind it. Clone size and V and J calls follow TCRdb, not the original study. A total of around 230,000 distinct CDR3 sequences appear in this sample, 6.5% of them only once. The ten biggest clones cover about 15% of the sample.

Every donor in the study was a healthy Caucasian. Three pairs of female monozygotic twins, all aged roughly 18 to 29 years, made up the twin cohort. Positive isolation kits from Invitrogen were used to isolate CD4+ and CD8+ T cell populations. This sample was shared with a second study, whose subject was T cells expressing NK-cell markers. As the second publication notes: Three sorted T-cell subsets (CD3+CD56+NKG2C+, CD3+CD56+NKG2C- and CD3+CD56-NKG2C+) from roughly eight donors had their TCR beta-chain repertoires profiled. Of the eight sequenced donors, seven were found to be HCMV-seropositive and one was found to be HCMV-seronegative. In several experiments an anti-gammadeltaTCR antibody was added to restrict sorting to alphabetaTCR-expressing T cells. For roughly 6 donors, the dominant CD3+CD56+NKG2C+ clonotypes were among the top 10 CD8+ clonotypes and accounted for roughly 1.0-8% of CD8+ T cells. Those dominant clonotypes were again the most abundant among CD3+CD56-NKG2C+ cells in a handful of donors, at about 28.3-65%. Whether the expanded NKG2C-expressing T cell clones were specific for HCMV antigens remained unclear. The eight sequenced donors were randomly selected healthy volunteers, three men and five women. HCMV serostatus was determined by detecting HCMV-specific IgG in serum with a commercial ELISA kit. MIGEC was used to demultiplex reads and group the reads by UMI, and MiTCR was used to assemble and quantify clonotypes. To remove erroneous sequences, TCR cDNA sequences were retained only when supported by two or more reads. The tcR package was used for downstream repertoire analysis, and clonotypes were matched across fractions by CDR3 nucleotide sequence plus V segment. Antigen specificity was annotated against VDJdb with VDJmatch, allowing one amino acid substitution in CDR3.

In this chain, TRBV7-8 is recombined with TRBJ2-3; 11 bases in the middle match TRBD2. Sequencing input: CD8+ T cells sorted from blood. The clonotype originates from a woman aged 18-30 years in good health. The CDR3 region reads CASSATSGKVDTQYF. The sequenced DNA is TGTGCCAGCAGCGCGACTAGCGGGAAGGTGGATACGCAGTATTTT.